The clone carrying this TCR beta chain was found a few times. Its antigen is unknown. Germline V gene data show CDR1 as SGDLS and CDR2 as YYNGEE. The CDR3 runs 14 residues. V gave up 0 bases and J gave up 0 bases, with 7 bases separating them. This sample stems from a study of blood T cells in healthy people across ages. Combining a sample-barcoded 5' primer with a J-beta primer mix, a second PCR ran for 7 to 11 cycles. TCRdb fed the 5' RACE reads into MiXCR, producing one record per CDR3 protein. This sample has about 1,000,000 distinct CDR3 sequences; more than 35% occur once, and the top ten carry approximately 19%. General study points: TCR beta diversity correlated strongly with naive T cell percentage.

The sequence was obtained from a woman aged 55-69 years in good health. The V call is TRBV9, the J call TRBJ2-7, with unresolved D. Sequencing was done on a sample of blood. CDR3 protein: CASSVGPLSYEQYF. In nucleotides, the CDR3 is TGTGCCAGCAGCGTAGGGCCCCTCTCCTACGAGCAGTACTTC.